A single sample gave rise to the 8 T cell receptor beta chains below, sequenced in a study of CD8 T cells in Susac syndrome. Random hexamers served to reverse transcribe roughly 0.5 to 1 ug RNA. TCRdb reanalysed the immunoSEQ multiplex PCR reads using MiXCR and keeps one entry per CDR3 protein. Among some 300,000 distinct CDR3 sequences, roughly 85% were seen once, and the ten largest hold 0.2% to 0.25%. Source material: CD8+ T cells from PBMCs. The receptors stem from a human donor with multiple sclerosis.

In its sample, this clonotype was seen a few times. The chain has TRBV5-6 and TRBJ2-1; the D gene is possibly TRBD2 (6 bases). Trimming stripped 5 bases from V and 4 bases from J, with 13 bases between. CDR1 and CDR2 from the germline V gene are SGHDT and YYEEEE. The CDR3 totals 14 residues. The CDR3 protein is CASRYGTAYNEQFF. The CDR3, as DNA: TGTGCCAGCAGGTACGGGACTGCTTACAATGAGCAGTTCTTC. The complete variable domain, with remaining parts taken from reference TRBV5-6 and TRBJ2-1, reads DAGVTQSPTHLIKTRGQQVTLRCSPKSGHDTVSWYQQALGQGPQFIFQYYEEEERQRGNFPDRFSGHQFPNYSSELNVNALLLGDSALYLCASRYGTAYNEQFFGPGTRLTVL.

This chain links TRBV19 with TRBJ1-2; 7 bases are a match to TRBD1. Germline CDR1 LNHDA, CDR2 SQIVND (reference sequence). This CDR3 comprises 15 residues. CDR3 residues: CASSGTDIILYGYTF. CDR3 DNA: TGTGCAAGTTCCGGGACAGACATAATACTTTATGGCTACACCTTC.

This clonotype was seen only a few times. CDR3 in DNA: TGTGCCAGCAGTCTCGACGGGGGCCGCGAGCAGTACTTC. Protein product: CASSLDGGREQYF. The rearrangement uses TRBV28 and TRBJ2-7; D tentatively fits TRBD1 or TRBD2 (6 bases each). V lost 5 bases and J 6 bases, leaving 14 bases between the germline ends. The germline CDR1 and CDR2 sequences are MDHEN and SYDVKM. CDR3 size: 13 residues.

CDR3 coding DNA: TGTGCCAGCAGTTTATCAGCCCCCAATCAGCCCCAGCATTTT. Protein sequence: CASSLSAPNQPQHF. The chain couples TRBV12-3 or TRBV12-4 to TRBJ1-5; D not resolved. CDR3 size: 14 residues. V was pared by 2 bases and J by 3 bases, with 8 bases between.

The chain joins TRBV5-1 to TRBJ2-2; 7 bases align to TRBD1. From germline, CDR1 is SGHRS and CDR2 YFSETQ. With V trimmed by 4 bases and J by 6 bases, 15 bases remained unmatched. The CDR3 is 17 amino acids. The CDR3 region has the DNA TGCGCCAGCAGCGACAGGGAGCTCAGATCAGGCGCCGGGGAGCTGTTTTTT. Amino acid sequence: CASSDRELRSGAGELFF.

The chain combines TRBV27 with TRBJ1-1; the D gene is possibly TRBD1 (5 bases). Looked up from germline, CDR1 is MNHEY and CDR2 is SMNVEV (reference sequence). This CDR3 contains 15 residues. V lost 4 bases and J 2 bases, leaving 14 bases between the germline ends. CDR3 DNA: TGTGCCAGCAGTTCACTCTTAGGGGCCAACACTGAAGCTTTCTTT. It codes for CASSSLLGANTEAFF.

This rearrangement joins TRBV20-1 to TRBJ2-3, with D tentatively TRBD2 (5 bases). Germline CDR1 DFQATT, CDR2 SNEGSKA (reference sequence). The CDR3 extends over 16 amino acids. V was trimmed by 0 bases and J by 2 bases, leaving 15 bases between them. The CDR3 reads CSARDYRDIDTDTQYF. The CDR3 DNA sequence: TGCAGTGCTAGAGATTACCGGGATATCGACACAGATACGCAGTATTTT.

The CDR3 DNA sequence: TGTGCCAGCAGGAAATTGACTGATACCGGGGAGCTGTTTTTT. Translating it yields CASRKLTDTGELFF. The rearrangement uses TRBV11-2 and TRBJ2-2, with D uncertain. The CDR3 sequence is 14 residues long. CDR1 is SGHAT, CDR2 FQNNGV, per germline. V was cut by 6 bases and J by 5 bases, with 13 bases left in between.